These T cell receptor beta chains were read from a single sample in a study of human T cells and chemical hapten exposure. MiXCR, run by TCRdb on the RACE reads, gives a single entry per CDR3 protein. The sample consists of 350,000 to 400,000 distinct CDR3 sequences, about 6.9% of them appearing once. The sequenced sample was whole blood, obtained in connection with sensitization to the hapten diphenylcyclopropenone (DPC). The source of these receptors is a woman aged 18-29 years with alopecia areata. Some clones in this sample may be carry-over from other donors' samples. Each CDR3 is given with its conserved first and last residue. Fields, in order: D gene, V gene, clone size, J gene, CDR3 DNA, CDR3 protein. The D gene is left open where the match is weak. Clone size is stated in some rows and not others, as once, few, many or a class when expanded.

D: .
V: TRBV6-4
size: .
J: TRBJ2-1
DNA: TGTGCCAGCAGTGAGCATGCAGGTAGCTCCTACAATGAGCAGTTCTTC
CDR3: CASSEHAGSSYNEQFF

D: .
V: TRBV28
size: .
J: TRBJ1-3
DNA: TGTGCCAGCAGTGTCCCGAACCGGAACCCCGGAAACACCATATATTTT
CDR3: CASSVPNRNPGNTIYF

D: TRBD1
V: TRBV20-1
size: once
J: TRBJ2-2
DNA: TGCAGTGCTCTCGGGACAGGGGCCGGGGAGCTGTATTTT
CDR3: CSALGTGAGELYF

D: .
V: TRBV13
size: .
J: TRBJ1-1
DNA: TGTGTCAGCAGCTTATTCCCACAGGCGAACACTGAAGCTTTCTTT
CDR3: CVSSLFPQANTEAFF

D: .
V: TRBV12-3/TRBV12-4
size: few
J: TRBJ2-1
DNA: TGTGCCAGCAGCCCCACAGGGACCCCCCTCAAAGGGCAGTTCTTC
CDR3: CASSPTGTPLKGQFF

D: .
V: TRBV2
size: .
J: TRBJ1-1
DNA: TGTGCCAGCAAGATGGGCAGGGCAAACACTGAAGCTTTCTTT
CDR3: CASKMGRANTEAFF

D: TRBD1
V: TRBV7-2
size: few
J: TRBJ2-3
DNA: TGTGCCAGCAGCCAGGGGGTACTCGCAGATACGCAGTATTTT
CDR3: CASSQGVLADTQYF

D: TRBD2
V: TRBV6-5
size: .
J: TRBJ2-3
DNA: TGTGCCAGCAGTCCTAGCGGGGAGGTAGATACGCAGTATTTT
CDR3: CASSPSGEVDTQYF

D: .
V: TRBV28
size: many
J: TRBJ1-6
DNA: TGTGCCAGCAGTTCAGTCGAGAGCTCCTATAATTCACCCCTCCACTTT
CDR3: CASSSVESSYNSPLHF

D: .
V: TRBV9
size: .
J: TRBJ1-6
DNA: TGTGCCAGCAGCGTAGCAGGGACGAGGAATTCACCCCTCCACTTT
CDR3: CASSVAGTRNSPLHF

D: .
V: TRBV9
size: .
J: TRBJ1-4
DNA: TGTGCCAGCAACCGTGGAGGGGATGCAACTAATGAAAAACTGTTTTTT
CDR3: CASNRGGDATNEKLFF

D: .
V: TRBV20-1
size: many
J: TRBJ1-1
DNA: TGCAGTTCTCACATTCGGGACACTGAAGCTTTCTTT
CDR3: CSSHIRDTEAFF

D: TRBD1
V: TRBV12-3/TRBV12-4
size: many
J: TRBJ1-1
DNA: TGTGCCAGCAGTTCTCCAGACAGGGAAGGAATTAATGAAGCTTTCTTT
CDR3: CASSSPDREGINEAFF

D: .
V: TRBV27
size: many
J: TRBJ2-5
DNA: TGTGCCAGCAGCTCAGGGGAGACCCAGTACTTC
CDR3: CASSSGETQYF

D: .
V: TRBV5-5
size: .
J: TRBJ1-3
DNA: TGTGCCAGCAGCCCGGCGGGCCCTCGTAGAAACACCATATATTTT
CDR3: CASSPAGPRRNTIYF

D: TRBD1
V: TRBV7-9
size: many
J: TRBJ2-6
DNA: TGTGCCAGCAGAATAGGACAGGGCGCTGGGGCCAACGTCCTGACTTTC
CDR3: CASRIGQGAGANVLTF

D: .
V: TRBV11-3
size: .
J: TRBJ2-1
DNA: TGTGCCAGCAGGGGGGACACTGATGAGCAGTTCTTC
CDR3: CASRGDTDEQFF

D: .
V: TRBV5-5
size: .
J: TRBJ1-5
DNA: TGTGCCAGCAGCTTGGTTCCAGTTGGGCCCCAGCATTTT
CDR3: CASSLVPVGPQHF

D: .
V: TRBV12-3/TRBV12-4
size: .
J: TRBJ2-5
DNA: TGTGCCAGCAGCCCTGGGGCAAGTCGGGAGACCCAGTACTTC
CDR3: CASSPGASRETQYF

D: .
V: TRBV4-3
size: .
J: TRBJ2-7
DNA: TGCGCCAGCAGCCAAGCCCGGACTTTGAGCTCCTACGAGCAGTACTTC
CDR3: CASSQARTLSSYEQYF

D: .
V: TRBV10-3
size: once
J: TRBJ2-5
DNA: TGTGCCATCGGCGAAGAGACCCAGTACTTC
CDR3: CAIGEETQYF

D: TRBD1
V: TRBV5-5
size: .
J: TRBJ1-4
DNA: TGTGCCAGCAGCTCGCAGGATGACCGGGACAGGGGGAGGGCAACTAATGAAAAACTGTTTTTT
CDR3: CASSSQDDRDRGRATNEKLFF

D: TRBD1
V: TRBV6-8
size: .
J: TRBJ2-2
DNA: TGTGCCAGCATACCGGGACAGGGAGGGACCGGGGAGCTGTTTTTT
CDR3: CASIPGQGGTGELFF

D: TRBD1
V: TRBV18
size: many
J: TRBJ1-5
DNA: TGTGCCAGCTCACCGACAGGGGATCAGCCCCAGCATTTT
CDR3: CASSPTGDQPQHF

D: .
V: TRBV6-1
size: many
J: TRBJ1-2
DNA: TGTGCCAGCAGTGAACGGAACTATGGCTACACCTTC
CDR3: CASSERNYGYTF

D: .
V: TRBV28
size: few
J: TRBJ2-3
DNA: TGTGCCAGCAGTCGGACTTCCACTAGCACAGATACGCAGTATTTT
CDR3: CASSRTSTSTDTQYF

D: TRBD1
V: TRBV25-1
size: few
J: TRBJ2-5
DNA: TGTGCCAGCAGCTCAAGGACAGGGTCAGAGACCCAGTACTTC
CDR3: CASSSRTGSETQYF

D: .
V: TRBV5-1
size: many
J: TRBJ1-1
DNA: TGCGCCAGCAGCTTGAAACGGGAGAACACTGAAGCTTTCTTT
CDR3: CASSLKRENTEAFF

D: .
V: TRBV27
size: many
J: TRBJ1-1
DNA: TGTGCCAGCAAGGGTTACACTGAAGCTTTCTTT
CDR3: CASKGYTEAFF

D: .
V: TRBV7-2
size: few
J: TRBJ2-1
DNA: TGTGCCAGCAGCTTAGGCGGACCCCGGGATGAGCAGTTCTTC
CDR3: CASSLGGPRDEQFF

D: .
V: TRBV7-7
size: few
J: TRBJ2-3
DNA: TGTGCTAGCAGCTTAGGTGGCTCTTACACAGATACGCAGTATTTT
CDR3: CASSLGGSYTDTQYF